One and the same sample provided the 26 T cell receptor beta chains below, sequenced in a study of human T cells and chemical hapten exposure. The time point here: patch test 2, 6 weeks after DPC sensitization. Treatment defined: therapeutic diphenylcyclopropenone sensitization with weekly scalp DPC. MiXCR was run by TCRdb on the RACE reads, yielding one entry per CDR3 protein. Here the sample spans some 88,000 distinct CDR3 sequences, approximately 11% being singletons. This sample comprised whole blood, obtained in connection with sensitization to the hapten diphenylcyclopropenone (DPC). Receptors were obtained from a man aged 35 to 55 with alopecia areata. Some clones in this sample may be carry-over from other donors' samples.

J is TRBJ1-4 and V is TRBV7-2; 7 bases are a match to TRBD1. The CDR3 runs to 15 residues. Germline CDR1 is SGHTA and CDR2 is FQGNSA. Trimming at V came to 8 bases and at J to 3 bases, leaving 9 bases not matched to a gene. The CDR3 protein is CASGTRGQANEKLFF. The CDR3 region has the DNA TGTGCCAGCGGAACTAGGGGGCAGGCTAATGAAAAACTGTTTTTT.

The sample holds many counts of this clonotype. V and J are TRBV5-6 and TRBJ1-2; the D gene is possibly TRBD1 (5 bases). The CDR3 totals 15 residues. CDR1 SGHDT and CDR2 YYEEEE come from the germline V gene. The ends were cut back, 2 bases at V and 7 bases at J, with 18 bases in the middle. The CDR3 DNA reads TGTGCCAGCAGCTTCACGGCAGGGTCGACTCGTGGCTACACCTTC. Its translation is CASSFTAGSTRGYTF.

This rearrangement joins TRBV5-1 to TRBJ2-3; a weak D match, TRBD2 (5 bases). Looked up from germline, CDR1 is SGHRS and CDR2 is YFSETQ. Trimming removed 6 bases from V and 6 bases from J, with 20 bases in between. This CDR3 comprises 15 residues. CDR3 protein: CASKILGGLEDTQYF. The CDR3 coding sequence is TGCGCCAGCAAAATCCTTGGCGGGCTTGAGGATACGCAGTATTTT.

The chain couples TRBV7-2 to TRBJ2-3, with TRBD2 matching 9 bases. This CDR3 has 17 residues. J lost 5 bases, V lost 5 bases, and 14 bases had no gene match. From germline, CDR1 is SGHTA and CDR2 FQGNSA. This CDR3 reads CASSARRAGGLVDTQYF. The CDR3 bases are TGTGCCAGCAGCGCCCGCCGGGCGGGAGGGCTAGTAGATACGCAGTATTTT.

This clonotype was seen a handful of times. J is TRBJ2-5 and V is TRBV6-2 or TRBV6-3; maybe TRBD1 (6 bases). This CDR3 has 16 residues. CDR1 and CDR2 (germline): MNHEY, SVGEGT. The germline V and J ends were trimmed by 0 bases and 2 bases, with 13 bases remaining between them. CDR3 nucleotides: TGTGCCAGCAGTTACTCGACCTTGACAGGACAAGAGACCCAGTACTTC. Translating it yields CASSYSTLTGQETQYF.

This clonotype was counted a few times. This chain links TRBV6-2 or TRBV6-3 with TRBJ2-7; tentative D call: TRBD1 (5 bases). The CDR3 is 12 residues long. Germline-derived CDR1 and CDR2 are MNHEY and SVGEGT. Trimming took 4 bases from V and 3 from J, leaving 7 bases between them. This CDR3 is CASSFTGYEQYF. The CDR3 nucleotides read TGTGCCAGCAGTTTTACAGGCTACGAGCAGTACTTC.

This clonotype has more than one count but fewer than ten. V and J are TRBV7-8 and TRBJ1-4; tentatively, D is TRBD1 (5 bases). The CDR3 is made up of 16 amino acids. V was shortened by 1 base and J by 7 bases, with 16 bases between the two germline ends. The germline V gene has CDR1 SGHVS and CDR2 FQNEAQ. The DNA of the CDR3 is TGTGCCAGCAGCTTAGATACCGGGACCAGGAGTGAAAAACTGTTTTTT. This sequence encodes CASSLDTGTRSEKLFF.

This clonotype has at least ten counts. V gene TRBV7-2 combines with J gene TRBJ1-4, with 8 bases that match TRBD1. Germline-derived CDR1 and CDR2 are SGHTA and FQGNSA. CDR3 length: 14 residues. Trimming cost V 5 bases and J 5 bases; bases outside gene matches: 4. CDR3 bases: TGTGCCAGCAGCCTTCGGACAGGGAATGAAAAACTGTTTTTT. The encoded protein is CASSLRTGNEKLFF.

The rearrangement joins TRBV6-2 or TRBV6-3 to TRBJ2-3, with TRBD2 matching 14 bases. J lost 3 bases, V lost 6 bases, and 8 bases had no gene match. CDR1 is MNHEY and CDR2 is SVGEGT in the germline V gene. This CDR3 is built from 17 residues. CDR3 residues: CASRPGLAGDWTDTQYF. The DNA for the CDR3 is TGTGCCAGCAGACCGGGACTAGCGGGAGATTGGACAGATACGCAGTATTTT.

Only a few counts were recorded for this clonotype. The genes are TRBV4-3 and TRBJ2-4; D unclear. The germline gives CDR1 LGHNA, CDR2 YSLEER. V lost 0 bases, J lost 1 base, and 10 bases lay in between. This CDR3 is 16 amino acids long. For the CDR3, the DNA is TGCGCCAGCAGCCAAGAGCTGACATTGGCCAAAAACATTCAGTACTTC. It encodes CASSQELTLAKNIQYF.

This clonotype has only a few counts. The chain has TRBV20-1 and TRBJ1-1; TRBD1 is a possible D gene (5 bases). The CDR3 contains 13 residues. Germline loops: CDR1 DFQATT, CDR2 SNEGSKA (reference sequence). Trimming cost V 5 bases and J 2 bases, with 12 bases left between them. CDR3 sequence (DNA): TGCAGTGCTGGGGCGGGGGGTAACACTGAAGCTTTCTTT. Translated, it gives CSAGAGGNTEAFF.

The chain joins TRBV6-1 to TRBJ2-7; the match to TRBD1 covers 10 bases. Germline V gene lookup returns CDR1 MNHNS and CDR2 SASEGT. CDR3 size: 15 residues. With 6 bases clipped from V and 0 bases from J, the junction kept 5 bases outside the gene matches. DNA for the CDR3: TGTGCCAGCAGGACCCGGGACAGGGGCTCCTACGAGCAGTACTTC. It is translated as CASRTRDRGSYEQYF.

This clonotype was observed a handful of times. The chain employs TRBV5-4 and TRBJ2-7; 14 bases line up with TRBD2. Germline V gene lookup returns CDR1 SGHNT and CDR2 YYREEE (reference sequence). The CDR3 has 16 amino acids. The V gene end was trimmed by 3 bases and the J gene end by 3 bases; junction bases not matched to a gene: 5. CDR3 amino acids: CASSYGLAGGDYEQYV. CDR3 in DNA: TGTGCCAGCAGCTACGGACTAGCGGGGGGCGACTACGAGCAGTACGTC.

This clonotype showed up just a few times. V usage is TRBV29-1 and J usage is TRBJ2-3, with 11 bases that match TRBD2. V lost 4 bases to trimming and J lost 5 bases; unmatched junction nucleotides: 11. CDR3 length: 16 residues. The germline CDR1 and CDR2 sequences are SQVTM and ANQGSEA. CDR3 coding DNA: TGCAGCGTTGGGGCCCTCACTAGCGGGAGAGGAGATACGCAGTATTTT. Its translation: CSVGALTSGRGDTQYF.

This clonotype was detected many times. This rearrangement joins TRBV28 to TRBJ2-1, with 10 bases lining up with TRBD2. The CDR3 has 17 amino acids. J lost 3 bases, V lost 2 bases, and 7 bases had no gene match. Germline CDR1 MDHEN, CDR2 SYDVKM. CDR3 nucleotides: TGTGCCAGCAGTTTACGGGAGGCTAGCGGGAGCTACAATGAGCAGTTCTTC. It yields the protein CASSLREASGSYNEQFF.

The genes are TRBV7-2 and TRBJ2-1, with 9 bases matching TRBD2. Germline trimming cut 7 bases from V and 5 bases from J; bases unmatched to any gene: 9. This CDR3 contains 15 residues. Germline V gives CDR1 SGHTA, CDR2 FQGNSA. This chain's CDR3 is CASTPPASGNNEQFF. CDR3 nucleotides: TGTGCCAGCACCCCGCCGGCTAGCGGGAACAATGAGCAGTTCTTC. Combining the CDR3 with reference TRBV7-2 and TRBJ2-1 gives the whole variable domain GAGVSQSPSNKVTEKGKDVELRCDPISGHTALYWYRQSLGQGLEFLIYFQGNSAPDKSGLPSDRFSAERTGGSVSTLTIQRTQQEDSAVYLCASTPPASGNNEQFFGPGTRLTVL.

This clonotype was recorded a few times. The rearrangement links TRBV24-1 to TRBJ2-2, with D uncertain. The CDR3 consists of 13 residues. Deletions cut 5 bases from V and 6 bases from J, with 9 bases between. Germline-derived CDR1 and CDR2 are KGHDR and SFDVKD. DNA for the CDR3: TGTGCCACCAGTGCACGGCGATCCGGGGAGCTGTTTTTT. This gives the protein CATSARRSGELFF.

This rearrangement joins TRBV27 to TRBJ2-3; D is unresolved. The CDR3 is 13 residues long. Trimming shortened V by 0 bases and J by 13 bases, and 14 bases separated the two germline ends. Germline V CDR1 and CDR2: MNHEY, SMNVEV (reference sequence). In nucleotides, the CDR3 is TGTGCCAGCAGTTTATCTTGGCGCCGCACGGAGTATTTT. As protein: CASSLSWRRTEYF.

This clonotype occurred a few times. This CDR3 is CASSLGSGREPQHF. CDR3 sequence (DNA): TGTGCCAGCAGCTTAGGGTCCGGGCGGGAGCCCCAGCATTTT. The chain joins TRBV7-6 to TRBJ1-5; no definite D call. Germline CDR1 SGHVS, CDR2 FNYEAQ. The V gene lost 1 base and the J gene lost 8 bases, with 12 bases spanning the gap. This CDR3 is built from 14 residues.

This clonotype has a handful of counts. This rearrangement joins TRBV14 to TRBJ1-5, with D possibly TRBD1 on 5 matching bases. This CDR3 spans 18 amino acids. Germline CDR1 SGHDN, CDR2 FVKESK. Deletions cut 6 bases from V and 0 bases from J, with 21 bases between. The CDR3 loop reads CASSFPGLLVYSNQPQHF. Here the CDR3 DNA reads TGTGCCAGCAGTTTCCCGGGACTTCTAGTCTATAGCAATCAGCCCCAGCATTTT.

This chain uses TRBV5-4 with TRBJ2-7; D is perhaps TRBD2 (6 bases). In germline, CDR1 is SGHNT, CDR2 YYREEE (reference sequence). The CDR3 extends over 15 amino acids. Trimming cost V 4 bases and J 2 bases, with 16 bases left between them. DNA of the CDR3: TGTGCCAGCAGCCAGACCATTGGCGGGACCTACGAGCAGTACTTC. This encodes CASSQTIGGTYEQYF.

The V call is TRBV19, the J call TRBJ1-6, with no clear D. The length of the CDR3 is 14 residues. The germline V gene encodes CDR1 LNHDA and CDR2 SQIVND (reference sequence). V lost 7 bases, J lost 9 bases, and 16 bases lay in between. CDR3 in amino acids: CASTFDIGISPLHF. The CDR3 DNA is TGTGCCAGTACTTTCGACATCGGTATTTCACCCCTCCACTTT. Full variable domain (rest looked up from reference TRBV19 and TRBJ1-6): DGGITQSPKYLFRKEGQNVTLSCEQNLNHDAMYWYRQDPGQGLRLIYYSQIVNDFQKGDIAEGYSVSREKKESFPLTVTSAQKNPTAFYLCASTFDIGISPLHFGNGTRLTVT.

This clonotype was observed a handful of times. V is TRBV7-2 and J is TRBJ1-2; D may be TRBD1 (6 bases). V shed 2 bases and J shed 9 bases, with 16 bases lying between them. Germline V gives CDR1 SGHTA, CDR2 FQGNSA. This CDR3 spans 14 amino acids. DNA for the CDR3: TGTGCCAGCAGCTTACAGGGGACTTCATATAGCTACACCTTC. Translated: CASSLQGTSYSYTF.

The CDR3 here is CASIPSGRGGTDTQYF. The CDR3, as DNA: TGTGCCAGCATTCCTAGCGGTAGAGGGGGCACAGATACGCAGTATTTT. The rearrangement uses TRBV28 and TRBJ2-3; 7 bases are a match to TRBD2. Germline V gene lookup returns CDR1 MDHEN and CDR2 SYDVKM. Trimming at V came to 7 bases and at J to 1 base, leaving 11 bases not matched to a gene. The CDR3 sequence is 16 residues long.

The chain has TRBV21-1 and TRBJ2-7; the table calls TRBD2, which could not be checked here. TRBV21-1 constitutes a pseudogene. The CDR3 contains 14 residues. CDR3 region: CASRGRQSSYEQYV. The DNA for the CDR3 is TGTGCCAGCAGGGGGAGGCAGAGCTCCTACGAGCAGTACGTC.

CDR3 region: CSATNPGQGSNEQFF. Written as DNA, the CDR3 is TGCAGTGCTACAAACCCAGGACAGGGGTCCAATGAGCAGTTCTTC. The V and J genes are TRBV20-1 and TRBJ2-1; TRBD1 aligns across 9 bases. The CDR3 is 15 residues long. Germline loops: CDR1 DFQATT, CDR2 SNEGSKA (reference sequence). Losses at the gene ends were 4 bases for V and 6 bases for J; bases not matched to a gene: 10.